The T cell receptor beta chain under discussion was sequenced for a study of T cells in Graves' hyperthyroidism and ophthalmopathy. Study-wide points: Ophthalmopathy and stable hyperthyroidism were separated by a 13 V-J model.

Germline values: CDR1 SQVTM, CDR2 ANQGSEA. The V and J ends lost 6 bases and 6 bases, in that order; junction bases with no gene match: 2. This CDR3 comprises 12 residues. There are many counts of this clonotype. The antigen remains unidentified. No ophthalmopathy progression within 18 months constituted stable Graves' hyperthyroidism. Cells are PBMCs isolated from over 7.5 ml of fresh blood. There were TCR beta CDR3 regions amplified from RNA transcripts. Carried out on the TCR CDR3, a first-round RT-PCR used the HTBI primer set. TCRdb fed the multiplex PCR reads into MiXCR, producing one record per CDR3 protein. Counted here are about 300,000 distinct CDR3 sequences, approximately 15% occurring once; the ten biggest clones make up around 34%.

This clonotype originated in a man aged 25 to 40 with Graves' hyperthyroidism. The sequencing sample was made of blood. The chain uses TRBV29-1 and TRBJ2-7; 13 nucleotides match TRBD2. This chain's CDR3 is CSVRTSGSEQYF. The CDR3 DNA sequence: TGCAGCGTAAGGACTAGCGGGAGCGAGCAGTACTTC.